Listed below are T cell receptor beta chains from one sample, sequenced in a study of shared clonotypes between healthy human individuals. Some clones are missing from TCRdb's copy, which holds only in-frame ones; the method was immunoSEQ multiplex PCR. The sample yields some 600,000 clones, roughly 96% seen once. Sample: naive CD8+ T cells sorted from blood. Every receptor here comes from a woman between 25 and 40 years old in good health. CDR3s include the opening cysteine and the closing phenylalanine or tryptophan.

v_call cdr3_aa
TRBV4-1 CASSQEPAKNIQYF
TRBV29-1 CSVPSGSSYEQYF
TRBV5-6 CASSPTGQGTYEQYF
TRBV2 CASSEGGMPYTEAFF
TRBV5-1 CASNGGHHYEQYF
TRBV5-4 CASSLESQETQYF
TRBV27 CARDPAVLAGSYEQYF
TRBV10-2 CASSEAGNQETQYF
TRBV27 CASGLAVYNEQFF
TRBV14 CASSQVTGDEQYF
TRBV13 CASSSESTDTQYF
TRBV14 CASSQVGSAVHEQYF
TRBV28 CASSLLSGLLYNEQFF
TRBV28 CASNRGQGGRNTIYF
TRBV2 CASREKLADLTDTQYF
TRBV28 CASSLGASGIYEQYF
TRBV28 CASSQPRAGGPEAFF
TRBV7-9 CASSLWATPKTDTQYF
TRBV5-5 CASTNFYGTDEAFF
TRBV27 CASSLVAGGGYTF
TRBV19 CASGIPNQGQETQYF
TRBV5-4 CASSLDGRGQYF
TRBV27 CASSLSLIYNEQFF
TRBV29-1 CSVKSDEQYF
TRBV11-2 CASSLGASGRRSNEQFF
TRBV28 CASSLPPPEVRGHNTEAFF
TRBV7-9 CASSTSGGRAPTDTQYF
TRBV30 CAFLPDTGELFF
TRBV10-3 CAISESLSSGANVLTF
TRBV28 CASSFGQGGYEQYF